Listed below are T cell receptor beta chains from one sample, sequenced in a study of CD8 T cells in ankylosing spondylitis. Using its own MiXCR run on the 5' RACE reads, TCRdb lists one record per CDR3 protein. Among over 130,000 distinct CDR3 sequences listed, around 42% were seen once. Sequenced sample: synovial fluid, either unsorted or a sorted T cell fraction (not recorded which). Receptor source: a male donor with ankylosing spondylitis. The CDR3 runs from the conserved cysteine through the conserved F or W. Fields, in order: clone size, V gene, D gene, J gene, CDR3 protein, CDR3 DNA. A D gene is named only where the DNA matches it firmly. Clone size is not always given. Where it is, it says once, few, many or a class for expanded clones.

size: -
V: TRBV6-1
D: TRBD1
J: TRBJ2-3
CDR3: CAITFGTGGADTQYF
DNA: TGTGCCATTACCTTCGGGACAGGGGGCGCAGATACGCAGTATTTT

size: -
V: TRBV6-1
D: TRBD2
J: TRBJ2-2
CDR3: CASRGLAGGPRTGELFF
DNA: TGTGCCAGCAGGGGACTAGCGGGAGGGCCTCGGACCGGGGAGCTGTTTTTT

size: -
V: TRBV10-3
D: -
J: TRBJ1-1
CDR3: CAISESRQRPNTEAFF
DNA: TGTGCCATCAGTGAGTCCCGACAGAGGCCGAACACTGAAGCTTTCTTT

size: -
V: TRBV11-2
D: -
J: TRBJ2-1
CDR3: CASSLISYNEQFF
DNA: TGTGCCAGCAGCTTGATCTCCTACAATGAGCAGTTCTTC

size: -
V: TRBV28
D: -
J: TRBJ2-7
CDR3: CASSRPGSTYEQYF
DNA: TGTGCCAGCAGTCGCCCCGGGTCCACCTACGAGCAGTACTTC

size: -
V: TRBV12-3/TRBV12-4
D: -
J: TRBJ2-3
CDR3: CASSLGTSSPDTQYF
DNA: TGTGCCAGCAGTTTAGGGACAAGTTCCCCAGATACGCAGTATTTT

size: few
V: TRBV10-3
D: -
J: TRBJ2-1
CDR3: CAISESRRPARGEQFF
DNA: TGTGCCATCAGTGAGTCGAGGCGCCCCGCAAGGGGTGAGCAGTTCTTC

size: few
V: TRBV7-3
D: -
J: TRBJ2-5
CDR3: CASKKTVWGRIKGETQYF
DNA: TGTGCCAGCAAAAAGACGGTGTGGGGAAGGATTAAGGGAGAGACCCAGTACTTC

size: many
V: TRBV3-1
D: -
J: TRBJ2-3
CDR3: CASSQITSSLPGADTQYF
DNA: TGTGCCAGCAGCCAAATAACGTCATCCCTGCCGGGGGCAGATACGCAGTATTTT

size: many
V: TRBV7-9
D: -
J: TRBJ2-3
CDR3: CASSSLPGEAATDTQYF
DNA: TGTGCCAGCAGCTCATTGCCGGGGGAGGCGGCCACAGATACGCAGTATTTT

size: few
V: TRBV5-6
D: TRBD2
J: TRBJ2-3
CDR3: CASRHRSAGVSDTQYF
DNA: TGTGCCAGCAGGCACCGCTCCGCGGGAGTATCCGATACGCAGTATTTT

size: -
V: TRBV6-2/TRBV6-3
D: -
J: TRBJ2-7
CDR3: CASSYMGGVLDEQYF
DNA: TGTGCCAGCAGTTACATGGGGGGAGTGCTTGACGAGCAGTACTTC

size: -
V: TRBV12-3/TRBV12-4
D: -
J: TRBJ1-3
CDR3: CASSSPDTSGNTIYF
DNA: TGTGCCAGCAGCTCCCCAGACACCTCTGGAAACACCATATATTTT

size: -
V: TRBV7-8
D: -
J: TRBJ2-5
CDR3: CASSPRTFQETQYF
DNA: TGTGCCAGCAGCCCCCGGACGTTCCAAGAGACCCAGTACTTC

size: -
V: TRBV7-4
D: -
J: TRBJ2-5
CDR3: CASSKSGEGETQYF
DNA: TGTGCCAGCAGCAAATCAGGGGAAGGAGAGACCCAGTACTTC

size: few
V: TRBV12-3/TRBV12-4
D: -
J: TRBJ2-7
CDR3: CASSGTTWTQIDEQYF
DNA: TGTGCCAGCAGTGGCACCACCTGGACCCAAATTGACGAGCAGTACTTC

size: -
V: TRBV12-3/TRBV12-4
D: -
J: TRBJ2-2
CDR3: CASRLVWIQGGNGELFF
DNA: TGTGCCAGCAGGTTGGTGTGGATCCAAGGAGGCAACGGGGAGCTGTTTTTT

size: -
V: TRBV24-1
D: TRBD1
J: TRBJ2-1
CDR3: CATSDNRGRSYNEQFF
DNA: TGTGCCACCAGTGATAACAGGGGGCGGTCCTACAATGAGCAGTTCTTC

size: -
V: TRBV27
D: -
J: TRBJ2-5
CDR3: CASSLSVGVRETQYF
DNA: TGTGCCAGCAGTTTGTCAGTTGGGGTAAGAGAGACCCAGTACTTC

size: -
V: TRBV28
D: -
J: TRBJ2-5
CDR3: CASSPRTVGETQYF
DNA: TGTGCCAGCAGTCCACGGACAGTTGGCGAGACCCAGTACTTC

size: few
V: TRBV14
D: TRBD2
J: TRBJ2-2
CDR3: CASSQGASGRTHTGELFF
DNA: TGTGCCAGCAGCCAAGGGGCTAGCGGGAGGACACACACCGGGGAGCTGTTTTTT

size: few
V: TRBV25-1
D: TRBD2
J: TRBJ2-3
CDR3: CASGEREGVDTQYF
DNA: TGTGCCAGCGGAGAGCGGGAGGGTGTAGATACGCAGTATTTT

size: -
V: TRBV10-3
D: -
J: TRBJ2-5
CDR3: CAIIPRGGQETQYF
DNA: TGTGCCATCATTCCCAGGGGAGGACAAGAGACCCAGTACTTC

size: many
V: TRBV20-1
D: -
J: TRBJ1-2
CDR3: CSARDLDRGAIIYGYTF
DNA: TGCAGTGCTAGAGATTTAGACCGGGGGGCGATAATCTATGGCTACACCTTC

size: -
V: TRBV10-2
D: TRBD2
J: TRBJ2-2
CDR3: CASTRVGGGPNTGELFF
DNA: TGCGCCAGCACTAGGGTGGGCGGGGGGCCTAACACCGGGGAGCTGTTTTTT

size: -
V: TRBV12-3/TRBV12-4
D: TRBD2
J: TRBJ2-1
CDR3: CASRTTAGEGQFF
DNA: TGTGCCAGCAGAACAACTGCGGGGGAAGGGCAGTTCTTC

size: -
V: TRBV28
D: TRBD1
J: TRBJ1-1
CDR3: CASSSRDSGGTEAFF
DNA: TGTGCCAGCAGTTCCCGGGACAGTGGGGGCACTGAAGCTTTCTTT

size: -
V: TRBV12-3/TRBV12-4
D: -
J: TRBJ2-1
CDR3: CASSLVGGKYNYNEQFF
DNA: TGTGCCAGCAGTTTAGTCGGCGGGAAGTATAACTACAATGAGCAGTTCTTC

size: few
V: TRBV7-9
D: TRBD2
J: TRBJ2-1
CDR3: CASSLTPSGPYNEQFF
DNA: TGTGCCAGCAGCTTAACCCCTAGCGGGCCCTACAATGAGCAGTTCTTC

size: -
V: TRBV6-1
D: -
J: TRBJ2-3
CDR3: CASSPHWASSTDTQYF
DNA: TGTGCCAGCAGCCCCCATTGGGCCTCTAGCACAGATACGCAGTATTTT